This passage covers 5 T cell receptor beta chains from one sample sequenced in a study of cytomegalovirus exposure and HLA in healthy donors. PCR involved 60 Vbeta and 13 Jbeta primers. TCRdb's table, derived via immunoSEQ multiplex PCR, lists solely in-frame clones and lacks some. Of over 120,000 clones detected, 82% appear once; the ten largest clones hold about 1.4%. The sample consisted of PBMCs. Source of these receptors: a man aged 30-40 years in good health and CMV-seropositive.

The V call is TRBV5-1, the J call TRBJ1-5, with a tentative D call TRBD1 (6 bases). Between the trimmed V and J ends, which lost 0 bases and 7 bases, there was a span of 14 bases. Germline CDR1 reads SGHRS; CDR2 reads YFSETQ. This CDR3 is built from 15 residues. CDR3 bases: TGCGCCAGCAGCTTGGTCGGGCAGCAGGGGCAGCCCCAGCATTTT. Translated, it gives CASSLVGQQGQPQHF. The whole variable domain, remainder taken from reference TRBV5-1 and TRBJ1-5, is KAGVTQTPRYLIKTRGQQVTLSCSPISGHRSVSWYQQTPGQGLQFLFEYFSETQRNKGNFPGRFSGRQFSNSRSEMNVSTLELGDSALYLCASSLVGQQGQPQHFGDGTRLSIL.

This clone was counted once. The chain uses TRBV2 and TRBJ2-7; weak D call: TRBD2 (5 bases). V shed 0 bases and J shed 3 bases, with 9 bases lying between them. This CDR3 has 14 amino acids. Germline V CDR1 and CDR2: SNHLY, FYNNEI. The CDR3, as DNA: TGTGCCAGCAGTGAAGCGGGAGATGGCTACGAGCAGTACTTC. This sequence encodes CASSEAGDGYEQYF.

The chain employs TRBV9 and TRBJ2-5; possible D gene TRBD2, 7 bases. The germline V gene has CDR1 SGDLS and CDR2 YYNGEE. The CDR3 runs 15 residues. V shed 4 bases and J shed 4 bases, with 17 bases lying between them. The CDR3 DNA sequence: TGTGCCAGCAGCCGAATAGGGGGGGTGGCAGAGACCCAGTACTTC. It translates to CASSRIGGVAETQYF.

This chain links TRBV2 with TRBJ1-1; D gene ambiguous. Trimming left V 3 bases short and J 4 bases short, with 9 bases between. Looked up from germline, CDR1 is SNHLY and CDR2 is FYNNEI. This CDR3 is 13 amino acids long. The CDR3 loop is CASSEREGTEAFF. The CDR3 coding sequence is TGTGCCAGCAGTGAGAGGGAGGGCACTGAAGCTTTCTTT.

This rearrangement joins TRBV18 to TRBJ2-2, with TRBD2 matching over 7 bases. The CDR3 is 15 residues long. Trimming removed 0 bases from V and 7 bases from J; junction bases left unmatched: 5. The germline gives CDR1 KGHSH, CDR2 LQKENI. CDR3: CASSPPNRGVGELFF. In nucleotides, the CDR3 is TGTGCCAGCTCACCACCGAATCGGGGGGTCGGGGAGCTGTTTTTT.